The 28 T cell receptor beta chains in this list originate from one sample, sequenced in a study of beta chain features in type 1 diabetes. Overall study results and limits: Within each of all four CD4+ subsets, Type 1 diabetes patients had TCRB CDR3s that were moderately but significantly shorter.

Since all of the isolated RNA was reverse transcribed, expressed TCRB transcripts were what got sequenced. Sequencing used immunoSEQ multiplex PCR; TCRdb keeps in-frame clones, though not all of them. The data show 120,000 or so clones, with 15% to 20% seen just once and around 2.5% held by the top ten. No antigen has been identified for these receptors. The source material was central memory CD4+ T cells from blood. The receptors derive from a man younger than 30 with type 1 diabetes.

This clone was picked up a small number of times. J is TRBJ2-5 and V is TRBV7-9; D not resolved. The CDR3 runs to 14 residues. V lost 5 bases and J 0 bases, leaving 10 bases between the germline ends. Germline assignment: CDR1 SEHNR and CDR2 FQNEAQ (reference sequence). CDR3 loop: CASSPRRYQETQYF. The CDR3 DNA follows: TGTGCCAGCAGCCCTCGAAGGTACCAAGAGACCCAGTACTTC.

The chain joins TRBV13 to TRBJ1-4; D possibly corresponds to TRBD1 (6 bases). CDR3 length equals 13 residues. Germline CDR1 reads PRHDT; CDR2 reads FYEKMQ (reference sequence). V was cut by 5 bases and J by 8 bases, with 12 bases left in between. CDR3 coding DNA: TGTGCCAGCAGCCCCCGGGGGGCCGAAAAACTGTTTTTT. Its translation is CASSPRGAEKLFF.

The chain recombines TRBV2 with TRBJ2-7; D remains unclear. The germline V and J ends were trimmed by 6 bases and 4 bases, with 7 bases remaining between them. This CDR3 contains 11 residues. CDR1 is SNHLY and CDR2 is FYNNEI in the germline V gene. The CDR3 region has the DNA TGTGCCAGCAGCCCCGGGTACGAGCAGTACTTC. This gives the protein CASSPGYEQYF.

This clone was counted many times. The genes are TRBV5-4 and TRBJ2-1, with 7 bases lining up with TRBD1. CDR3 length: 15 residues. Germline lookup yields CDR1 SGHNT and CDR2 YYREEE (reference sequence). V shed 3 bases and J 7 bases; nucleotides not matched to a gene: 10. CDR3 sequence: CASSSGTVRANEQFF. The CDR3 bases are TGTGCCAGCAGCTCCGGGACAGTGCGTGCGAATGAGCAGTTCTTC. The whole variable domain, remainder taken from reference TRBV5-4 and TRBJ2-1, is ETGVTQSPTHLIKTRGQQVTLRCSSQSGHNTVSWYQQALGQGPQFIFQYYREEENGRGNFPPRFSGLQFPNYSSELNVNALELDDSALYLCASSSGTVRANEQFFGPGTRLTVL.

CDR3: CASSPDRGLSYEQYF. As DNA, the CDR3 is TGTGCCAGCAGCCCCGACAGGGGACTATCCTACGAGCAGTACTTC. This chain joins TRBV7-9 and TRBJ2-7; weak D call: TRBD1 (8 bases). Germline CDR1 is SEHNR and CDR2 is FQNEAQ (reference sequence). The V gene lost 5 bases and the J gene lost 1 base, with 15 bases spanning the gap. CDR3 length: 15 residues. Complete variable domain (other parts from reference TRBV7-9 and TRBJ2-7): DTGVSQNPRHKITKRGQNVTFRCDPISEHNRLYWYRQTLGQGPEFLTYFQNEAQLEKSRLLSDRFSAERPKGSFSTLEIQRTEQGDSAMYLCASSPDRGLSYEQYFGPGTRLTVT.

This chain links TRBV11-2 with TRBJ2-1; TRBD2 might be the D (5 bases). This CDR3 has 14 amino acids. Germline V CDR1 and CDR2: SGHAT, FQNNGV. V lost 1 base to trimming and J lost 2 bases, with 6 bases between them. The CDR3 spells CASSLAGTYNEQFF. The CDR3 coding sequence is TGTGCCAGCAGCTTAGCGGGAACCTACAATGAGCAGTTCTTC.

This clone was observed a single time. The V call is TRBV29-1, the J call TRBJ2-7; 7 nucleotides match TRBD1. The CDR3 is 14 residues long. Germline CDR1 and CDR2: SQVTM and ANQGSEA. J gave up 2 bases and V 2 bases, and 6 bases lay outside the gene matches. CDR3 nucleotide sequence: TGCAGCGTTGAAACGGCAGGGGGAACCTACGAGCAGTACTTC. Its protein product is CSVETAGGTYEQYF.

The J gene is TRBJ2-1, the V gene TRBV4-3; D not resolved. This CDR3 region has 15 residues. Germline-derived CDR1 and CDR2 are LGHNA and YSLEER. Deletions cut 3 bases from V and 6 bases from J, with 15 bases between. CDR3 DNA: TGCGCCAGCAGCCATTCAAGGGTGGCAGGCAATGAGCAGTTCTTC. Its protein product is CASSHSRVAGNEQFF.

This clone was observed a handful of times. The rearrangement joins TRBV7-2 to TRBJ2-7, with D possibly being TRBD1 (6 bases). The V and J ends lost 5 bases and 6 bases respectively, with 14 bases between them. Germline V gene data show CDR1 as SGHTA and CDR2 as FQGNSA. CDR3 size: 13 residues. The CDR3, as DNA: TGTGCCAGCAGCACACAGACAGGAATCGAGCAGTACTTC. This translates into CASSTQTGIEQYF. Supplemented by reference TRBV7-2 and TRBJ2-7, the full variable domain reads GAGVSQSPSNKVTEKGKDVELRCDPISGHTALYWYRQSLGQGLEFLIYFQGNSAPDKSGLPSDRFSAERTGGSVSTLTIQRTQQEDSAVYLCASSTQTGIEQYFGPGTRLTVT.

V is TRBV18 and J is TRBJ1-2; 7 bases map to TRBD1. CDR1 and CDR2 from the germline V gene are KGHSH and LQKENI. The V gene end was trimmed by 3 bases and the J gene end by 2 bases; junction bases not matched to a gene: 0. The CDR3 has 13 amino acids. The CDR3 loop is CASSPTGNYGYTF. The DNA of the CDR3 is TGTGCCAGCTCACCGACAGGGAACTATGGCTACACCTTC.

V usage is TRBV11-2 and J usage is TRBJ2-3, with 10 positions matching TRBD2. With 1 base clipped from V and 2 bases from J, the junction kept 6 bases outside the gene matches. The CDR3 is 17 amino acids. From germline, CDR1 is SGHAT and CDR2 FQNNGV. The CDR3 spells CASSLAASGGLTDTQYF. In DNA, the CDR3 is TGTGCCAGCAGCTTAGCGGCTAGCGGGGGTCTCACAGATACGCAGTATTTT. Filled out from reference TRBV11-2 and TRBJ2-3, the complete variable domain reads EAGVAQSPRYKIIEKRQSVAFWCNPISGHATLYWYQQILGQGPKLLIQFQNNGVVDDSQLPKDRFSAERLKGVDSTLKIQPAKLEDSAVYLCASSLAASGGLTDTQYFGPGTRLTVL.

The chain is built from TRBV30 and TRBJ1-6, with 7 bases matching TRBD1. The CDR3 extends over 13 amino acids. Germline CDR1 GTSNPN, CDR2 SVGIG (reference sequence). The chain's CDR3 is CARGTAHNSPLHF. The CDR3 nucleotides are TGTGCAAGGGGGACAGCGCATAATTCACCCCTCCACTTT.

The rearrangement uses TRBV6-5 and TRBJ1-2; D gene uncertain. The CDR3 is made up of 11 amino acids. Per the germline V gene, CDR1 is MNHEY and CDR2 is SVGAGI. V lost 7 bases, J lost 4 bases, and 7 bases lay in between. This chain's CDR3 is CASTPGYGYTF. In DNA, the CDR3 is TGTGCCAGCACTCCTGGCTATGGCTACACCTTC.

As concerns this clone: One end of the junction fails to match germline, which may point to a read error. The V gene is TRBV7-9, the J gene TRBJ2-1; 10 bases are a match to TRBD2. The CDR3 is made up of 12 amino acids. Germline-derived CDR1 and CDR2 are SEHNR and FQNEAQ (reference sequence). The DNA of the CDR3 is TGTGCCAGCAGCGCATCTAGCGGGAGATTGCTCTTC. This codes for CASSASSGRLLF. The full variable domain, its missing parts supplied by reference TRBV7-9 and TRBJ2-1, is DTGVSQNPRHKITKRGQNVTFRCDPISEHNRLYWYRQTLGQGPEFLTYFQNEAQLEKSRLLSDRFSAERPKGSFSTLEIQRTEQGDSAMYLCASSASSGRLLFGPGTRLTVL.

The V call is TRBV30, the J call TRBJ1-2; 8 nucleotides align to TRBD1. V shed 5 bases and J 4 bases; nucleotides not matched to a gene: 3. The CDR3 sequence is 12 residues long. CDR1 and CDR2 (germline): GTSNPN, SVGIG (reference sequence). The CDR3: CAWGQGSYGYTF. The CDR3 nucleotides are TGTGCCTGGGGACAGGGTAGCTATGGCTACACCTTC. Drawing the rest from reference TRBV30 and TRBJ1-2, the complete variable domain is SQTIHQWPATLVQPVGSPLSLECTVEGTSNPNLYWYRQAAGRGLQLLFYSVGIGQISSEVPQNLSASRPQDRQFILSSKKLLLSDSGFYLCAWGQGSYGYTFGSGTRLTVV.

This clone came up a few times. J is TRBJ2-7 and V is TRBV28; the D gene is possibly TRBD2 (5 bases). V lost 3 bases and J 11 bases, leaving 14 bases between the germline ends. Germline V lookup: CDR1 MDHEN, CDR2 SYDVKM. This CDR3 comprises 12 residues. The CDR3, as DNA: TGTGCCAGCAGTTTCGGGCCGACTACAAAGTACTTC. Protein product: CASSFGPTTKYF.

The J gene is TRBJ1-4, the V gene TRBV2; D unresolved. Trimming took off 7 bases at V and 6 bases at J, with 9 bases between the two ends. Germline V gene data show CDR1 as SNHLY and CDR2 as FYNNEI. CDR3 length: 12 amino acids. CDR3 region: CASTYGDEKLFF. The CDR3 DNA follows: TGTGCCAGCACGTACGGGGATGAAAAACTGTTTTTT.

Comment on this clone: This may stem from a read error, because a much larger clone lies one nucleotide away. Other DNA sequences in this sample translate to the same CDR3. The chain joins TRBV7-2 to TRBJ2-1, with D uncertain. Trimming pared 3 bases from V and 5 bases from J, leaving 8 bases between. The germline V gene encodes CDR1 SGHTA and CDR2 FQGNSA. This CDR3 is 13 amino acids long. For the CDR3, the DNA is TGTGCCAGCAGCTTCTACTTAGACAATGAGCAGTTCTTC. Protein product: CASSFYLDNEQFF.

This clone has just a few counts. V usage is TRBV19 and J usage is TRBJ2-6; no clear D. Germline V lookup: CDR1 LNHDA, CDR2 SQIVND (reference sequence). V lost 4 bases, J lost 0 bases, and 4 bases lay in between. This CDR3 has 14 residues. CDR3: CASSKGSGANVLTF. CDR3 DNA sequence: TGTGCCAGTAGTAAGGGCTCTGGGGCCAACGTCCTGACTTTC.

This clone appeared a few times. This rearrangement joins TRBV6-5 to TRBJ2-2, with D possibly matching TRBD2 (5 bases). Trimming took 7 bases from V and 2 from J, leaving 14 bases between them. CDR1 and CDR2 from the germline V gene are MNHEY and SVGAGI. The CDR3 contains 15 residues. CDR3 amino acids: CASTPSWQNTGELFF. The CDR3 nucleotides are TGTGCCAGCACCCCTAGCTGGCAAAACACCGGGGAGCTGTTTTTT.

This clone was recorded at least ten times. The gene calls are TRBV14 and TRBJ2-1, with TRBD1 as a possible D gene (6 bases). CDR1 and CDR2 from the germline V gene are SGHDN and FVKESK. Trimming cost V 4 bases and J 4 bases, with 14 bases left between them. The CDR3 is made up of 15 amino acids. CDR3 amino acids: CASSPWTATYNEQFF. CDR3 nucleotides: TGTGCCAGCAGCCCCTGGACAGCGACTTACAATGAGCAGTTCTTC.

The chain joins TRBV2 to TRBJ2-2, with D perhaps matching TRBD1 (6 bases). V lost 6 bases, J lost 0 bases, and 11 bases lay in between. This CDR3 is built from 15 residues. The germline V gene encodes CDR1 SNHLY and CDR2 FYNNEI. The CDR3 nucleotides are TGTGCCAGCAGCCGAACAGGGTCGAACACCGGGGAGCTGTTTTTT. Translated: CASSRTGSNTGELFF.

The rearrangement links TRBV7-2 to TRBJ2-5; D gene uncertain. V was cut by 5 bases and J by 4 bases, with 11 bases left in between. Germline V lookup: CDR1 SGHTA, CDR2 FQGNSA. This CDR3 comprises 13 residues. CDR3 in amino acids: CASSRTHGETQYF. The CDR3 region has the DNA TGTGCCAGCAGCCGAACGCATGGAGAGACCCAGTACTTC.

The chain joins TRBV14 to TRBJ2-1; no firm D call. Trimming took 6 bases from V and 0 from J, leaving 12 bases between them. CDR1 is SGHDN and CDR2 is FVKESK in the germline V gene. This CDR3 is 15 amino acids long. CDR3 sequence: CASRSWVVSYNEQFF. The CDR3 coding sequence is TGTGCCAGCAGGAGTTGGGTCGTCTCCTACAATGAGCAGTTCTTC.

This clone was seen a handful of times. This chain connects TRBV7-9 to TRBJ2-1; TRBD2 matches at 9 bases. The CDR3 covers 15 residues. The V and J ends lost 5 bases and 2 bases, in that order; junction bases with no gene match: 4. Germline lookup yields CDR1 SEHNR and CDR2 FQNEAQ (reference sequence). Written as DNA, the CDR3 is TGTGCCAGCAGCAACCGCGGGGGGGCCTACAATGAGCAGTTCTTC. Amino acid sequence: CASSNRGGAYNEQFF.

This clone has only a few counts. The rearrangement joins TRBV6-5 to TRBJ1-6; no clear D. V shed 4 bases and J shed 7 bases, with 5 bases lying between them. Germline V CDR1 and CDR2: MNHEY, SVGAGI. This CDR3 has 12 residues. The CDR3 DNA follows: TGTGCCAGCAGTTTAGGGAATTCACCCCTCCACTTT. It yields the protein CASSLGNSPLHF.

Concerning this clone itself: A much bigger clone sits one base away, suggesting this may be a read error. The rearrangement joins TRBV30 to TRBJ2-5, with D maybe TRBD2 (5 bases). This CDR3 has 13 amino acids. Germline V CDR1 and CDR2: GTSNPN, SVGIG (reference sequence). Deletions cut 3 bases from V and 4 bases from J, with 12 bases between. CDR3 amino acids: CAWRVRERETQYF. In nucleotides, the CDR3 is TGTGCCTGGAGGGTAAGGGAGAGAGAGACCCAGTACTTC.

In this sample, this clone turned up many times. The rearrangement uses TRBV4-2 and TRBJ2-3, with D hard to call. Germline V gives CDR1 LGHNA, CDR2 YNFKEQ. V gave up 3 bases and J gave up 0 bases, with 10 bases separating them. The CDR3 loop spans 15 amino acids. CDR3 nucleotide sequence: TGTGCCAGCAGCCAGTCGGTGGAGAGCACAGATACGCAGTATTTT. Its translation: CASSQSVESTDTQYF.